This TCR beta chain came from a study of blood T cells in healthy people across ages. Study findings and constraints: A roughly linear fall in TCR beta diversity per million T cells was seen with increasing age. Correlation between TCR beta diversity and naive T cell percentage was strong. It was not known whether donors were CMV positive (a possible confounder of expanded clonotype changes). The lack of PBMC sorting stopped any conclusive naive versus antigen-experienced comparison.

With respect to this clonotype: Its antigen is currently unknown.

Germline V gives CDR1 SGHAT, CDR2 FQNNGV. This CDR3 is built from 15 residues. V gave up 5 bases and J gave up 0 bases, with 8 bases separating them. The use of a sample-barcoded 5' primer and a J-beta primer mix characterized a second PCR of roughly 6 to 11 cycles. TCRdb re-derived calls from the 5' RACE reads in MiXCR, one entry per CDR3 protein. The data hold roughly 860,000 distinct CDR3 sequences, with 62% observed a single time. The receptor's source is a man younger than 45 in good health. The sequencing input was blood. This rearrangement joins TRBV11-2 to TRBJ2-6; D is uncertain. The CDR3 DNA follows: TGTGCCAGCAGCGCCACTCGCTCTGGGGCCAACGTCCTGACTTTC. Translation: CASSATRSGANVLTF. Together with reference TRBV11-2 and TRBJ2-6, the CDR3 gives the full variable domain: EAGVAQSPRYKIIEKRQSVAFWCNPISGHATLYWYQQILGQGPKLLIQFQNNGVVDDSQLPKDRFSAERLKGVDSTLKIQPAKLEDSAVYLCASSATRSGANVLTFGAGSRLTVL.